Each of the 20 T cell receptor beta chains below was sequenced from the same sample in a study of cytomegalovirus exposure and HLA in healthy donors. The PCR had 60 Vbeta and 13 Jbeta primers. TCRdb's table, derived via immunoSEQ multiplex PCR, lists solely in-frame clones and lacks some. In the table there are under 200,000 clones, over 75% of which are singletons. The sequencing sample was made of PBMCs. All receptors derive from a man in his fifties in good health and CMV-seropositive.

This clone appeared a few times. This sequence joins TRBV11-2 and TRBJ2-1; tentative D call: TRBD2 (6 bases). The CDR3 runs to 14 residues. CDR1 is SGHAT, CDR2 FQNNGV, per germline. V dropped 1 base and J dropped 6 bases, with 10 bases sitting between them. CDR3 sequence reads: CASSLVSSANEQFF. The DNA of the CDR3 is TGTGCCAGCAGCTTAGTTTCTAGCGCCAATGAGCAGTTCTTC.

This clone has just a few counts. The rearrangement joins TRBV6-1 to TRBJ2-1, with 11 bases aligning to TRBD2. With V trimmed by 3 bases and J by 8 bases, 9 bases remained unmatched. CDR1 is MNHNS, CDR2 SASEGT, per germline. The CDR3 is made up of 16 amino acids. The chain's CDR3 is CASSEGVTSGGHEQFF. CDR3 nucleotide sequence: TGTGCCAGCAGTGAGGGAGTTACTAGCGGGGGCCATGAGCAGTTCTTC.

V and J are TRBV5-5 and TRBJ1-4; the match to TRBD1 covers 7 bases. This CDR3 spans 17 amino acids. CDR1 and CDR2 (germline): SGHKS, YYEKEE (reference sequence). Germline trimming cut 2 bases from V and 0 bases from J; bases unmatched to any gene: 7. The CDR3 coding sequence is TGTGCCAGCAGCTTTTCCGGGACAGCTACAACTAATGAAAAACTGTTTTTT. This sequence encodes CASSFSGTATTNEKLFF.

The J gene is TRBJ2-3, the V gene TRBV27, with D possibly being TRBD2 (6 bases). The V and J ends lost 5 bases and 3 bases respectively, with 9 bases between them. The germline CDR1 and CDR2 sequences are MNHEY and SMNVEV (reference sequence). The CDR3 spans 13 residues. The CDR3 loop reads CASSLAGTDTQYF. The CDR3 DNA is TGTGCCAGCAGTCTGGCGGGGACAGATACGCAGTATTTT.

V and J are TRBV9 and TRBJ2-3, with 7 bases that match TRBD1. The germline V gene encodes CDR1 SGDLS and CDR2 YYNGEE. This CDR3 spans 16 amino acids. V was pared by 0 bases and J by 1 base, with 5 bases of the junction left unmatched. DNA of the CDR3: TGTGCCAGCAGCGTAGAAGGCACAGGGGGCACAGATACGCAGTATTTT. This gives the protein CASSVEGTGGTDTQYF. The variable domain in full, with the rest retrieved from reference TRBV9 and TRBJ2-3, is DSGVTQTPKHLITATGQRVTLRCSPRSGDLSVYWYQQSLDQGLQFLIQYYNGEERAKGNILERFSAQQFPDLHSELNLSSLELGDSALYFCASSVEGTGGTDTQYFGPGTRLTVL.

The chain is built from TRBV7-9 and TRBJ2-3, with 8 bases lining up with TRBD1. V lost 7 bases and J lost 2; bases outside the gene matches: 8. This CDR3 has 15 residues. Per germline, CDR1 SEHNR and CDR2 FQNEAQ (reference sequence). The CDR3 sequence is CASNSGQGPTDTQYF. As DNA, the CDR3 is TGTGCCAGCAACTCAGGACAGGGACCCACAGATACGCAGTATTTT.

The chain combines TRBV6-6 with TRBJ2-5, with D possibly being TRBD1 (6 bases). Trimming pared 8 bases from V and 3 bases from J, leaving 13 bases between. CDR1 and CDR2 (germline): MNHNY, SVGAGI (reference sequence). This CDR3 is built from 13 residues. CDR3 region: CASQVQGKETQYF. The DNA for the CDR3 is TGTGCCAGCCAAGTACAGGGAAAAGAGACCCAGTACTTC.

In the case of this clone: Compared with germline, one end of the junction differs, possibly owing to a read error. Other DNA sequences in this specimen translate into the identical CDR3. The rearrangement links TRBV2 to TRBJ2-3; 10 bases map to TRBD2. The CDR3 has 17 amino acids. The germline V gene encodes CDR1 SNHLY and CDR2 FYNNEI. As DNA, the CDR3 is TGTGCCAGCAGACGAAGCGGGGGGGCGGGGGGCACAGATACACAGTATTTT. This gives the protein CASRRSGGAGGTDTQYF.

The rearrangement uses TRBV7-9 and TRBJ2-5; TRBD1 matches 9 bases. After removal of 4 bases from V and 1 base from J, the junction contained 4 bases not matched to a gene. The CDR3 length is 15 residues. The germline V gene encodes CDR1 SEHNR and CDR2 FQNEAQ (reference sequence). DNA of the CDR3: TGTGCCAGCAGCTACGGGACAGGGCTCCAAGAGACCCAGTACTTC. This translates into CASSYGTGLQETQYF.

The chain employs TRBV29-1 and TRBJ1-3; unclear D gene. Germline assignment: CDR1 SQVTM and CDR2 ANQGSEA. V was trimmed by 7 bases and J by 9 bases, leaving 22 bases between them. The CDR3 length is 14 residues. Here the CDR3 DNA reads TGCAGCGCCGACCGCCGGCTTGCCGGAGGCACCATATATTTT. Encoded protein: CSADRRLAGGTIYF.

This clone was detected once. A junction end diverges from the germline sequence, so it may reflect a read error. V gene TRBV7-9 combines with J gene TRBJ1-1; D might be TRBD1 (6 bases). CDR3 length equals 16 residues. Looked up from germline, CDR1 is SEHNR and CDR2 is FQNEAQ (reference sequence). CDR3 in DNA: TGTTCCAGCAGCTTATTAAGGGACACTCTTAACACTGAAGCTTTCTTT. Its protein is CSSSLLRDTLNTEAFF.

This clone was counted between two and nine times. The chain carries TRBV12-1 and TRBJ2-5; the table's D call TRBD2 went unverified against the DNA. TRBV12-1 is termed a pseudogene. This CDR3 has 16 amino acids. CDR3 sequence (DNA): TGTGCCAGCAGCTTTGGGCTAGCGGGGAGCCAAGAGACCCAGTACTTC. It translates to CASSFGLAGSQETQYF.

This chain links TRBV23-1 with TRBJ1-5; 8 bases align to TRBD1. TRBV23-1 is filed as an ORF, its function uncertain. The CDR3 sequence is 20 residues long. V lost 5 bases, J lost 0 bases, and 18 bases stayed unmatched. The CDR3 loop reads CASSTRMGQDLPNSNQPQHF. DNA for the CDR3: TGCGCCAGCAGTACGCGAATGGGACAGGATCTACCTAATAGCAATCAGCCCCAGCATTTT.

This clone was seen a handful of times. V usage is TRBV7-9 and J usage is TRBJ2-5; 8 bases are a match to TRBD1. V lost 6 bases, J lost 4 bases, and 10 bases stayed unmatched. The CDR3 has 15 residues. Germline V gene sequence: CDR1 SEHNR, CDR2 FQNEAQ (reference sequence). CDR3: CASRPRQGRGETQYF. The CDR3 coding sequence is TGTGCCAGCAGACCAAGACAGGGGAGAGGAGAGACCCAGTACTTC.

This chain connects TRBV10-2 to TRBJ1-5, with TRBD1 matching 11 bases. The germline gives CDR1 WSHSY, CDR2 SAAADI. J was trimmed by 1 base and V by 8 bases; bases with no gene match: 4. This CDR3 is 15 amino acids long. The CDR3 reads CASWTGGGSNQPQHF. Here the CDR3 DNA reads TGCGCCAGCTGGACAGGGGGCGGGAGCAATCAGCCCCAGCATTTT.

The table lists this clone with a few counts. The chain links TRBV15 to TRBJ2-2; a possible D gene is TRBD1 (5 bases). With 7 bases removed from V and 3 bases from J, the gap between germline ends came to 12 bases. Germline V gene sequence: CDR1 LNHNV, CDR2 YYDKDF (reference sequence). This CDR3 has 14 amino acids. The CDR3 reads CATKLQGYTGELFF. The CDR3 DNA follows: TGTGCCACCAAACTTCAGGGATACACCGGGGAGCTGTTTTTT.

The chain employs TRBV6-1 and TRBJ2-7, with 7 bases that match TRBD2. Unmatched junction bases numbered 10, after V lost 2 bases and J lost 9 bases. The germline CDR1 and CDR2 sequences are MNHNS and SASEGT. This CDR3 has 14 residues. The chain's CDR3 is CASSEQEGSSGQYV. The CDR3 coding sequence is TGTGCCAGCAGTGAACAGGAAGGTTCTAGCGGGCAGTACGTC.

The V gene is TRBV29-1, the J gene TRBJ1-6, with D possibly TRBD1 on 6 matching bases. The length of the CDR3 is 13 residues. V shed 3 bases and J shed 8 bases, with 11 bases lying between them. Germline V gene lookup returns CDR1 SQVTM and CDR2 ANQGSEA. The CDR3 DNA is TGCAGCGTTGAGGGAGCAGGGGATTCACCCCTCCACTTT. Translating it yields CSVEGAGDSPLHF.

This clone was seen a few times. As DNA, the CDR3 is TGTGCCAGCAGCTCAAGGACGGGGTCCGGGGAGCTGTTTTTT. Its protein is CASSSRTGSGELFF. V is TRBV13 and J is TRBJ2-2, with D maybe TRBD2 (5 bases). Germline V gives CDR1 PRHDT, CDR2 FYEKMQ (reference sequence). The CDR3 is made up of 14 amino acids. Trimming pared 4 bases from V and 6 bases from J, leaving 12 bases between. Based on the CDR3 plus reference TRBV13 and TRBJ2-2, the full variable domain is AAGVIQSPRHLIKEKRETATLKCYPIPRHDTVYWYQQGPGQDPQFLISFYEKMQSDKGSIPDRFSAQQFSDYHSELNMSSLELGDSALYFCASSSRTGSGELFFGEGSRLTVL.

This clone was seen a handful of times. This chain links TRBV27 with TRBJ1-3, with D possibly matching TRBD1 (5 bases). This CDR3 is 14 amino acids long. Deletions cut 6 bases from V and 2 bases from J, with 11 bases between. In germline, CDR1 is MNHEY, CDR2 SMNVEV (reference sequence). The CDR3 DNA is TGTGCCAGCAGCACCCAGGGAACTGGAAACACCATATATTTT. Its translation: CASSTQGTGNTIYF.